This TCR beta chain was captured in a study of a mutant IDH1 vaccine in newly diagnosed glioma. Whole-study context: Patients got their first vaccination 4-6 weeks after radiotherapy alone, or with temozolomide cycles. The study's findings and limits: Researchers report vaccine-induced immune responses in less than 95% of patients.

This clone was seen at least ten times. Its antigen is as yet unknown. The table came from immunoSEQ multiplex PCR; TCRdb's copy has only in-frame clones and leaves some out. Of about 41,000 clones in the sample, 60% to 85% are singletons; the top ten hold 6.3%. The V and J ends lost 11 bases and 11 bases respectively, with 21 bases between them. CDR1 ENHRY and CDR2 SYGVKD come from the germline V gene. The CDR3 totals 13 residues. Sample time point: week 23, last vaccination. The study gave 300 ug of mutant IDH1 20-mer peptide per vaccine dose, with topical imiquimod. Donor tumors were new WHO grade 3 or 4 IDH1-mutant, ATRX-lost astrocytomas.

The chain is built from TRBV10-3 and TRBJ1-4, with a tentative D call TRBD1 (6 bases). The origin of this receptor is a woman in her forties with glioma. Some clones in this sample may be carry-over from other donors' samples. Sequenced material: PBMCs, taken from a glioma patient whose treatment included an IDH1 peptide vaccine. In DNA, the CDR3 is TGTGCCTCAACACAGGGTCAAGTTGGGAAACTGTTTTTT. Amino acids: CASTQGQVGKLFF.